What follows are 14 T cell receptor beta chains derived from one specimen sequenced in a study of blood T cell repertoires in COVID-19. Produced via immunoSEQ multiplex PCR; TCRdb's table is partial and in-frame only. Of more than 300,000 clones in the sample, around nine tenths are singletons; the top ten hold roughly 6.6%. The sequencing input was peripheral blood. The source is a woman in her seventies with COVID-19, enrolled during active disease.

This clone was seen repeatedly, ten times or more. This sequence joins TRBV19 and TRBJ1-1; D may be TRBD1 (5 bases). This CDR3 spans 15 amino acids. CDR1 is LNHDA, CDR2 SQIVND, per germline (reference sequence). V lost 6 bases and J lost 2, with 16 bases in between. The CDR3 DNA follows: TGTGCCAGTAGGACCCGTGTCGGGGGAAACACTGAAGCTTTCTTT. Encoded protein: CASRTRVGGNTEAFF.

The chain uses TRBV2 and TRBJ1-1; 11 positions match TRBD1. CDR1 and CDR2 (germline): SNHLY, FYNNEI. The CDR3 is 15 residues long. V gave up 0 bases and J gave up 4 bases; unmatched junction bases: 1. This CDR3 is CASSEAGTGGTEAFF. CDR3 DNA: TGTGCCAGCAGTGAAGCGGGGACAGGGGGCACTGAAGCTTTCTTT.

The chain carries TRBV5-1 and TRBJ1-2; D unresolved. The V end was cut by 4 bases, the J end by 6 bases, with 16 bases between. Germline CDR1 and CDR2: SGHRS and YFSETQ. This CDR3 region has 14 residues. The DNA for the CDR3 is TGCGCCAGCAGCCCCCAGTCATACATGGATGGCTACACCTTC. It is translated as CASSPQSYMDGYTF.

This chain joins TRBV11-2 and TRBJ1-1; D is ambiguous. The CDR3 is 14 residues long. In germline, CDR1 is SGHAT, CDR2 FQNNGV. V was clipped by 1 base and J by 4 bases, with 10 bases between them. The CDR3 nucleotides read TGTGCCAGCAGCTTAGGAGGAGACCTCACTGAAGCTTTCTTT. This gives the protein CASSLGGDLTEAFF.

The V and J genes are TRBV2 and TRBJ1-6; no clear D. The germline CDR1 and CDR2 sequences are SNHLY and FYNNEI. The CDR3 extends over 15 amino acids. Trimming stripped 5 bases from V and 0 bases from J, with 8 bases between. CDR3 sequence: CASSTILSYNSPLHF. As DNA, the CDR3 is TGTGCCAGCAGTACTATTCTCTCCTATAATTCACCCCTCCACTTT.

The rearrangement links TRBV7-2 to TRBJ2-5; 8 positions match TRBD2. CDR1 is SGHTA, CDR2 FQGNSA, per germline. J gave up 7 bases and V 0 bases, and 16 bases lay outside the gene matches. The CDR3 sequence is 18 residues long. The CDR3 DNA sequence: TGTGCCAGCAGCTTAGCATTGTACCCCGGGACTAGTTCTGTGACCCAGTACTTC. Its translation is CASSLALYPGTSSVTQYF.

The genes are TRBV10-2 and TRBJ2-2; the D gene is possibly TRBD2 (5 bases). CDR1 and CDR2 (germline): WSHSY, SAAADI. This CDR3 region has 14 residues. V lost 6 bases, J lost 1 base, and 9 bases lay in between. The CDR3 region is CASRNGENTGELFF. The CDR3 DNA is TGCGCCAGCAGAAACGGGGAGAACACCGGGGAGCTGTTTTTT.

The V gene is TRBV19, the J gene TRBJ2-1; 8 bases agree with TRBD2. J gave up 7 bases and V 3 bases, and 8 bases lay outside the gene matches. The length of the CDR3 is 15 residues. Germline V gene data show CDR1 as LNHDA and CDR2 as SQIVND (reference sequence). The CDR3 reads CASSIGSGGRNEQFF. In DNA, the CDR3 is TGTGCCAGTAGTATTGGGAGCGGGGGCCGAAATGAGCAGTTCTTC.

The chain recombines TRBV18 with TRBJ1-2, with 11 bases matching TRBD1. CDR1 is KGHSH and CDR2 is LQKENI in the germline V gene. The V segment lost 3 bases and the J segment 8 bases; nucleotides outside the gene matches: 5. The CDR3 runs 14 residues. The CDR3 sequence is CASSPSGQGEGYTF. Written as DNA, the CDR3 is TGTGCCAGCTCACCGTCGGGACAGGGGGAGGGCTACACCTTC.

This clone has just one count. The V and J genes are TRBV28 and TRBJ1-1, with D perhaps matching TRBD1 (6 bases). Germline values: CDR1 MDHEN, CDR2 SYDVKM. CDR3 length equals 14 residues. Trimming removed 10 bases at V and 0 bases at J, with 15 bases between. CDR3 loop: CATAGGAMNTEAFF. DNA of the CDR3: TGTGCCACCGCCGGGGGGGCGATGAACACTGAAGCTTTCTTT.

V is TRBV6-5 and J is TRBJ2-1, with 7 positions matching TRBD1. The trim removed 6 bases at V and 4 bases at J, leaving 6 bases unmatched. The CDR3 totals 14 residues. The V gene's germline CDR1 is MNHEY and CDR2 SVGAGI. For the CDR3, the DNA is TGTGCCAGCAGCCCCGCCAGGGGGTACAATGAGCAGTTCTTC. Translated: CASSPARGYNEQFF.

This clone occurred once. The chain is built from TRBV7-2 and TRBJ1-2; 10 bases map to TRBD1. V shed 5 bases, J shed 0 bases, and the junction held 6 bases outside the gene matches. The CDR3 spans 16 residues. Germline CDR1 and CDR2: SGHTA and FQGNSA. Here the CDR3 reads CASSPGQGWANYGYTF. DNA of the CDR3: TGTGCCAGCAGCCCGGGACAGGGGTGGGCTAACTATGGCTACACCTTC.

CDR3 nucleotide sequence: TGTGCCAGCAGCGCCGGACAGGGCCCAAATGAAAAACTGTTTTTT. This sequence encodes CASSAGQGPNEKLFF. V is TRBV7-9 and J is TRBJ1-4; 8 bases fit TRBD1. Unmatched junction bases numbered 7, after V lost 5 bases and J lost 5 bases. The CDR3 has 15 amino acids. Per germline, CDR1 SEHNR and CDR2 FQNEAQ (reference sequence).

V gene TRBV5-1 combines with J gene TRBJ2-7, with 10 bases fitting TRBD1. Germline CDR1 reads SGHRS; CDR2 reads YFSETQ. The CDR3 has 14 amino acids. The V gene end was trimmed by 4 bases and the J gene end by 5 bases; junction bases not matched to a gene: 6. CDR3 in DNA: TGCGCCAGCAGCCCACAGACAGGGGGCAACGAGCAGTACTTC. It specifies CASSPQTGGNEQYF.